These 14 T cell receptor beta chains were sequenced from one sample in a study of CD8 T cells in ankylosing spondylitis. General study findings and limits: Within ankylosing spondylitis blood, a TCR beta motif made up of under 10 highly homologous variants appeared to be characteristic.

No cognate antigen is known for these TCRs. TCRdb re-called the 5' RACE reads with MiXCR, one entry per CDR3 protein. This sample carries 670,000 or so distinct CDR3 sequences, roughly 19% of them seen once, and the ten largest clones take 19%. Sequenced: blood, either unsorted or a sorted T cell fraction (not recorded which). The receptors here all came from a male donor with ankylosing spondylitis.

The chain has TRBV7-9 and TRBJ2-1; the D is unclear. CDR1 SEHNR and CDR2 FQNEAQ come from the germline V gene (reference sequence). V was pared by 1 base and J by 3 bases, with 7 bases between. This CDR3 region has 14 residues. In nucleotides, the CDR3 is TGTGCCAGCAGCTTAGTCTTTAACTACAATGAGCAGTTCTTC. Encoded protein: CASSLVFNYNEQFF. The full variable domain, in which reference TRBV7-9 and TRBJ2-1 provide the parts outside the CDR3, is DTGVSQNPRHKITKRGQNVTFRCDPISEHNRLYWYRQTLGQGPEFLTYFQNEAQLEKSRLLSDRFSAERPKGSFSTLEIQRTEQGDSAMYLCASSLVFNYNEQFFGPGTRLTVL.

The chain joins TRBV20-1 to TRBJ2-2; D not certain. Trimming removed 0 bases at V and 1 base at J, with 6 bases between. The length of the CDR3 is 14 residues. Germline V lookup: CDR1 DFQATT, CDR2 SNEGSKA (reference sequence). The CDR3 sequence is CSARDHGNTGELFF. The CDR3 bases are TGCAGTGCTAGAGATCACGGGAACACCGGGGAGCTGTTTTTT.

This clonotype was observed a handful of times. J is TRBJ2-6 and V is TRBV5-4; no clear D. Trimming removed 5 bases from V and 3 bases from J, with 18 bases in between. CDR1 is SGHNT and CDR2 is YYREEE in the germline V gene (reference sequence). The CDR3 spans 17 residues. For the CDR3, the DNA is TGTGCCAGCAGTTCTTCCTTTGGGCAAAGTGGGGCCAACGTCCTGACTTTC. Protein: CASSSSFGQSGANVLTF.

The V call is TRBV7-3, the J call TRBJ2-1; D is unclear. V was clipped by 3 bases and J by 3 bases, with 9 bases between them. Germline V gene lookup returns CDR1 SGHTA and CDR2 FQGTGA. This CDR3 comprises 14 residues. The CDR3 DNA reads TGTGCCAGCAGCTTGGACCAGAACTACAATGAGCAGTTCTTC. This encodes CASSLDQNYNEQFF.

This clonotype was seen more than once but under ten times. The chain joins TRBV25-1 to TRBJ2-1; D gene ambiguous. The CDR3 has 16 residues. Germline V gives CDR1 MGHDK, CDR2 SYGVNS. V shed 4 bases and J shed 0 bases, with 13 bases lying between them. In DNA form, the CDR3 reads TGTGCCAGCAGTGGTGAAGTGATTAGCTCCTACAATGAGCAGTTCTTC. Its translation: CASSGEVISSYNEQFF.

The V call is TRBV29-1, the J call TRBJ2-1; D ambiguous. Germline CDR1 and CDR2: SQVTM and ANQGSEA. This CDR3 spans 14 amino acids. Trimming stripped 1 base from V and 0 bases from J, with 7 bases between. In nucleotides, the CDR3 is TGCAGCGTTGAAGCCAGTCGCTCCTACAATGAGCAGTTCTTC. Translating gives CSVEASRSYNEQFF.

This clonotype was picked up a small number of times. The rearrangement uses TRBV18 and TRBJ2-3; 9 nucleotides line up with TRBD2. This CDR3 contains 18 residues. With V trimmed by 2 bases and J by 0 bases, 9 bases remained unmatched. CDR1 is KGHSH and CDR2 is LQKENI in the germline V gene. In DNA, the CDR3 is TGTGCCAGCTCACCAATACCGACTAGCGGTAGCAGCACAGATACGCAGTATTTT. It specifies CASSPIPTSGSSTDTQYF.

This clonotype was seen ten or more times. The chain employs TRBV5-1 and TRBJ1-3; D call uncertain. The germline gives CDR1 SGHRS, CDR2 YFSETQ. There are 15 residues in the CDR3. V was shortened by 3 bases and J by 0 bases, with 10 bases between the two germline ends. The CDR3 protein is CASSYGPSSGNTIYF. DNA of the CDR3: TGCGCCAGCAGCTACGGACCGAGCTCTGGAAACACCATATATTTT.

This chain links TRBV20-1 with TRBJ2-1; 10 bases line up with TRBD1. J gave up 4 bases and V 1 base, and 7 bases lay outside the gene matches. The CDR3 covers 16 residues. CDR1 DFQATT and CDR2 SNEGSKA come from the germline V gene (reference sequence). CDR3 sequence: CSARAAGQGLYNEQFF. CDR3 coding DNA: TGCAGTGCTAGAGCCGCGGGACAGGGGTTGTACAATGAGCAGTTCTTC.

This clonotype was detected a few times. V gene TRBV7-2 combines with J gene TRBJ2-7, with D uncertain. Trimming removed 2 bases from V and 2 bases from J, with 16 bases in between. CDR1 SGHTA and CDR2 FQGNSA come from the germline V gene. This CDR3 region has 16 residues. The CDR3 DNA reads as TGTGCCAGCAGCTTAAGAGCCCACGGGTTAACCTACGAGCAGTACTTC. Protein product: CASSLRAHGLTYEQYF.

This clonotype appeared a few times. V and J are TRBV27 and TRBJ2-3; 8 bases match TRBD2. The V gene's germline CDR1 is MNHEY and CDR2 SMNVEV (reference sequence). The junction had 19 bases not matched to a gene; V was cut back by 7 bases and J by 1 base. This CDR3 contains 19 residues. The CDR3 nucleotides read TGTGCCAGCACCCAGGAGGGCGGGAGGCTCGCCTGGGGCACAGATACGCAGTATTTT. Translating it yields CASTQEGGRLAWGTDTQYF.

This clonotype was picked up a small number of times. CDR3 sequence (DNA): TGTGCCACCAGCAGCGGCGGGACTAGCGGACTCACCGGGGAGCTGTTTTTT. It yields the protein CATSSGGTSGLTGELFF. The J gene is TRBJ2-2, the V gene TRBV15, with 11 positions matching TRBD2. The CDR3 totals 17 residues. Germline CDR1 is LNHNV and CDR2 is YYDKDF (reference sequence). V was pared by 3 bases and J by 4 bases, with 7 bases of the junction left unmatched.

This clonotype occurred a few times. CDR3 region: CASTAGGSLREQYF. For the CDR3, the DNA is TGTGCCAGCACAGCGGGAGGTTCACTACGGGAGCAGTACTTC. This chain links TRBV6-1 with TRBJ2-7; 9 bases fit TRBD2. The length of the CDR3 is 14 residues. Per germline, CDR1 MNHNS and CDR2 SASEGT. V dropped 7 bases and J dropped 7; count of bases not matched to a gene: 11.

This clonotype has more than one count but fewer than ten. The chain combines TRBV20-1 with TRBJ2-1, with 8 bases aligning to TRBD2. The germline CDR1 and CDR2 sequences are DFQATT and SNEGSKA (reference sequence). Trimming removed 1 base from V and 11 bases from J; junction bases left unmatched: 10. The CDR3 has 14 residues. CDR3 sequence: CSARGSGGAVQQFF. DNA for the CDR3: TGCAGTGCTAGAGGGTCCGGGGGGGCCGTCCAGCAGTTCTTC.